The text below deals with one T cell receptor (beta chain). This clonotype appeared many times. Its antigen has not been determined. No per-base quality is available; no much larger clone lies one base away. This sample was included in a study of human T cells and chemical hapten exposure (dated by TCRdb to the early 2020s). In terms of the full investigation: The libraries were sequenced as a pool, and the TCR yield per sample differed mostly because of small variations in library volumes within the pool. Each blood RNA sample was used to sequence both TCR alpha and TCR beta chains. This study followed changes in the peripheral blood TCR repertoire in vivo during primary and secondary sensitization of alopecia patients to the hapten diphenylcyclopropenone (DPC). The research as a whole found: No change with DPC sensitization was found in the number of TCRs above 1 in 1000 frequency, and no evidence of global repertoire structure alterations was found. Repeated subsampling changed both the strength of the expansion versus patch-test correlation and the threshold at which the correlation became significant.

The library relied on 5' RACE. The data were produced on an Illumina MiSeq. Library preparation attached unique molecular identifiers to individual cDNA molecules for quantitative, reproducible TCR counting. As for the original processing: The median number of TCRs per sample was around 96,000, ranging from about 20,000 to 690,600. The Decombinator software suite was used to annotate V, J and CDR3 in the TCR reads. For PS versus PT1 abundance plots, all samples were subsampled to the same number of TCRs (28,000). Expanded TCRs were defined as absent before sensitization and observed at least eight times at the 2-week time point. The raw public reads went through TCRdb reprocessing: fastp at Q25, MiXCR clone calling, in-frame beta chains kept. Each CDR3 protein gets just one entry, which takes the most common genes and DNA from the rows behind it. The V and J calls were determined by TCRdb, not by the authors. This sample is represented by about 140,000 distinct CDR3 sequences; around 4.4% of them were singletons. Approximately 1.3% of the sample rests with the top ten.

Total RNA was extracted from unfractionated whole blood collected in Tempus Blood RNA tubes. A handful of healthy volunteers acted as controls for TCR sequencing and had blood drawn at day 0, 2 weeks and 6 weeks. This receptor was identified in a female donor in good health.

The CDR3 is CASSPPTGTGRTPYNEQFF. The nucleotides read TGTGCCAGCTCACCACCCACGGGGACAGGAAGAACCCCCTACAATGAGCAGTTCTTC. Recombination connected TRBV18 to TRBJ2-1; TRBD1 fits 8 bases in the junction. Ends trimmed: V by 0 bases, J by 2 bases; bases unmatched to a gene: 12. From the germline V gene, CDR1 is KGHSH and CDR2 is LQKENI. From its cysteine to its phenylalanine, the CDR3 spans 19 amino acids. The CDR3 DNA has 57 bases and is translated from base 1.